This T cell receptor beta chain was captured in a study of cytomegalovirus exposure and HLA in healthy donors. Whole-study results and caveats: Most TCR sequences proved rare, with some public TCRs found in many donors. Under in vitro conditions, a few CMV-associated chains were confirmed as specific for CMV antigens.

In the case of this clone: Its specificity is not known.

This CDR3 has 13 residues. The V and J ends lost 8 bases and 0 bases, in that order; junction bases with no gene match: 1. The germline gives CDR1 MNHEY, CDR2 SMNVEV (reference sequence). It was with 60 Vbeta and 13 Jbeta primers that the PCR ran. Method: immunoSEQ multiplex PCR; TCRdb's copy keeps in-frame clones and lacks some. The table lists about 160,000 clones, 85% of them singletons, with 1% in the top ten. The chain carries TRBV27 and TRBJ1-1; TRBD1 aligns across 9 bases. This receptor was taken from a boy younger than 10 in good health and CMV-seronegative. Sequencing used PBMCs. The CDR3 loop reads CASGTGLNTEAFF. The CDR3 nucleotides are TGTGCCAGCGGGACAGGGTTGAACACTGAAGCTTTCTTT.